This T cell receptor (beta chain) is drawn from a study of regulatory T cells in long-lasting Graves disease. As for the study in general: It was over 5 years of antithyroid drugs, with positive TSH receptor antibodies, that meant persistent Graves' disease. Findings of the study overall: When disease was persistent, TRBV28, TRBJ1-2 and TRBJ2-5 were the favored segments.

From germline, CDR1 is KGHSH and CDR2 LQKENI. Between the trimmed V and J ends, which lost 5 bases and 1 base, there was a span of 12 bases. CDR3 length: 15 amino acids. Time point given: persistent/refractory GD, antithyroid drugs over 5 years with positive TRAb. Scientists built the TCR library using RNA that was extracted from PBMCs. From an endocrinology department in Xi'an, China, came the patients. This clonotype was seen a few times. Its antigen remains unidentified. Investigators prepared the TCR beta libraries by applying iRepertoire HTBI primers and Arm-PCR of CDR3 regions. In TCRdb, the multiplex PCR reads were re-called with MiXCR into one record per CDR3 protein. The table lists about 470,000 distinct CDR3 sequences, less than 25% of them singletons, with 7.8% in the top ten.

The origin of this receptor is a female donor with Graves disease. This specimen consisted of peripheral blood mononuclear cells (PBMCs), obtained when the disease was refractory, from a patient treated with antithyroid drugs. The chain employs TRBV18 and TRBJ1-3; perhaps TRBD1 as D (5 bases). The CDR3 DNA sequence: TGTGCCAGCTCAAAGGGGACTGCATCTGGAAACACCATATATTTT. Residues: CASSKGTASGNTIYF.